The rows below give T cell receptor beta chains drawn from one sample of a study of blood T cell repertoires in COVID-19. Libraries were prepared by immunoSEQ multiplex PCR; TCRdb keeps only in-frame clonotypes and omits some of them. The sample shows about 310,000 clones, nearly 90% of them seen only once. Sequences were obtained from peripheral blood. The receptors originated from a woman aged 40-49 years with COVID-19, enrolled during active disease. CDR3s include the opening cysteine and the closing phenylalanine or tryptophan. A D gene is named only where the DNA matches it firmly. Clone size appears in some rows only: once, few, many, or a class for an expanded clone.

size	D	V	J	DNA	CDR3
-	TRBD2	TRBV5-8	TRBJ2-5	TGTGCCAGCAGCTCCGGGACTAGTGGGCAAGAGACCCAGTACTTC	CASSSGTSGQETQYF
few	-	TRBV10-3	TRBJ1-5	TGTGCCATCAGTGATCCGGGGGGTAGCAATCAGCCCCAGCATTTT	CAISDPGGSNQPQHF
-	TRBD1	TRBV28	TRBJ2-1	TGTGCCAGCAAGGGACAGGGGTTTTACAATGAGCAGTTCTTC	CASKGQGFYNEQFF
-	-	TRBV7-2	TRBJ2-2	TGTGCCAGCCTTAACAGGGCGAACACCGGGGAGCTGTTTTTT	CASLNRANTGELFF
-	-	TRBV13	TRBJ2-1	TGTGCCAGCAGCAGAAGAGCACGCTCCTACAATGAGCAGTTCTTC	CASSRRARSYNEQFF
few	-	TRBV7-9	TRBJ2-7	TGTGCCAGCAGCTTAGACGGAACAGCCTCCTACGAGCAGTACTTC	CASSLDGTASYEQYF
-	-	TRBV15	TRBJ1-1	TGTGCCACCAGCAGAGATGACCCAGATAAAGACTCATGGGTGAACACTGAAGCTTTCTTT	CATSRDDPDKDSWVNTEAFF
-	-	TRBV30	TRBJ1-1	TGTGCCTGGAGTTCTGGGAGGGACACTGAAGCTTTCTTT	CAWSSGRDTEAFF
-	-	TRBV6-2/TRBV6-3	TRBJ1-5	TGTGCCAGCAGTTCCTTGACAGGTAAAAAGAATCAGCCCCAGCATTTT	CASSSLTGKKNQPQHF
-	-	TRBV21-1	TRBJ2-7	TGTGCCAGCAGCAACAACGAGCAGTACTTC	CASSNNEQYF
-	-	TRBV4-1	TRBJ1-1	TGCGCCAGCAGCCAAGAACAGAGCCAAAACACTGAAGCTTTCTTT	CASSQEQSQNTEAFF
-	TRBD1	TRBV5-4	TRBJ1-6	TGTGCCAGCAGCCGGGACAGCGACTATTCACCCCTCCACTTT	CASSRDSDYSPLHF
-	-	TRBV25-1	TRBJ1-1	TGTGCCAGCAGTGAAGAGGCACCTGCGGGGGCTTTCTTT	CASSEEAPAGAFF
-	-	TRBV4-3	TRBJ2-2	TGCGCCAGCAGCCAAGAGCAGGTCAGCAGGATCAACACCGGGGAGCTGTTTTTT	CASSQEQVSRINTGELFF
-	-	TRBV11-2	TRBJ2-4	TGTGCCAGCAGCTCCCAGGCACAGGGAAACATTCAGTACTTC	CASSSQAQGNIQYF
-	TRBD1	TRBV27	TRBJ2-1	TGTGCCAGCAGTTTCAATAGGGACAGGGGATACAATGAGCAGTTCTTC	CASSFNRDRGYNEQFF
-	-	TRBV7-2	TRBJ2-1	TGTGCCAGCAGCTTAGAGCGACTATACAATGAGCAGTTCTTC	CASSLERLYNEQFF
-	-	TRBV27	TRBJ1-1	TGTGCCAGCAGGTCTAACACTGAAGCTTTCTTT	CASRSNTEAFF
-	-	TRBV9	TRBJ2-7	TGTGCCAGCAGCGTAGGGTTTTTGAGCTCCTACGAGCAGTACTTC	CASSVGFLSSYEQYF
once	-	TRBV7-2	TRBJ2-3	TGTGCCAGCCGCATCGGGGGAGCGGCGGGGCGCACAGATACGCAGTATTTT	CASRIGGAAGRTDTQYF
once	-	TRBV4-1	TRBJ2-7	TGCGCCAGCAGCCAGTCCGGGACAGCGGGCTACGAGCAGTACTTC	CASSQSGTAGYEQYF
-	-	TRBV6-2/TRBV6-3	TRBJ1-2	TGTGCCAGCAGTTACCCACCTGGGGCCTATGGCTACACCTTC	CASSYPPGAYGYTF
-	TRBD2	TRBV7-9	TRBJ2-1	TGTGCCAGCATTCTAAACCTAGCGGGAGGTAGTGAGCAGTTCTTC	CASILNLAGGSEQFF
-	TRBD1	TRBV25-1	TRBJ1-4	TGTGCCAGCAGTGAACCGGGACAGCAAAATGAAAAACTGTTTTTT	CASSEPGQQNEKLFF
-	TRBD1	TRBV6-5	TRBJ1-5	TGTGCCAGCAGACCCGGGACAGGGTCTCAGCCCCAGCATTTT	CASRPGTGSQPQHF
-	TRBD1	TRBV9	TRBJ1-1	TGTGCCAGCAGTACCCTTACGGGGACAGGGGACACTGAAGCTTTCTTT	CASSTLTGTGDTEAFF
few	-	TRBV7-2	TRBJ1-1	TGTGCCAGCAGCTTAGGGGGCATGAACACTGAAGCTTTCTTT	CASSLGGMNTEAFF
-	-	TRBV20-1	TRBJ2-5	TGCAGTGCTAGTCTTTCCGGGAGCGGGCAAGAGACCCAGTACTTC	CSASLSGSGQETQYF
-	-	TRBV7-9	TRBJ1-1	TGTGCCAGCAGCTTAGCGACAGGAATGAACACTGAAGCTTTCTTT	CASSLATGMNTEAFF
-	TRBD1	TRBV25-1	TRBJ1-1	TGTGCCAGCAGCGACAGGGCGAACACTGAAGCTTTCTTT	CASSDRANTEAFF
few	TRBD2	TRBV6-5	TRBJ2-1	TGTGCCAGCAGTTACGGGGCGGCTAGCGGGAGCGGTGAGCAGTTCTTC	CASSYGAASGSGEQFF
-	TRBD1	TRBV27	TRBJ2-7	TGTGCCAGCAGTTTATCGGCTGACAGGGGGTACGAGCAGTACTTC	CASSLSADRGYEQYF
-	TRBD2	TRBV9	TRBJ2-5	TGTGCCAGCAGCGCGGGGACTAGCGGGGGGAGGGAGACCCAGTACTTC	CASSAGTSGGRETQYF
-	-	TRBV28	TRBJ1-1	TGTGCCAGTTTCCCTCCCCAGGGTAGAGGGAACACTGAAGCTTTCTTT	CASFPPQGRGNTEAFF
-	TRBD1	TRBV27	TRBJ2-7	TGTGCCACCGCGGGGACAGGCTTCTACGAGCAGTACTTC	CATAGTGFYEQYF
-	TRBD1	TRBV6-2/TRBV6-3	TRBJ2-7	TGTGCCAGCAGTTACCTGACAGGGGGCATCAACGAGCAGTACTTC	CASSYLTGGINEQYF
-	-	TRBV19	TRBJ1-2	TGTGCCAGTAGTACGACAGCACTTAACTATGGCTACACCTTC	CASSTTALNYGYTF
few	-	TRBV5-1	TRBJ1-1	TGCGCCAGCAGCCCCAGGGTCGACACTGAAGCTTTCTTT	CASSPRVDTEAFF
-	-	TRBV6-2/TRBV6-3	TRBJ1-2	TGTGCCAGCAGTTACTCTACGCGGGGAAGGTATGGCTACACCTTC	CASSYSTRGRYGYTF
once	-	TRBV7-6	TRBJ1-3	TGTGCCAGCAGCCCGGGGGAAAGGCACAACTCTGGAAACACCATATATTTT	CASSPGERHNSGNTIYF
-	-	TRBV28	TRBJ2-5	TGTGCCAGCAGCCTATGGGCCCGGGAGACCCAGTACTTC	CASSLWARETQYF
-	-	TRBV19	TRBJ1-1	TGTGCCAGTAGTCCCCGCGGGGGGAGGGCCCACACTGAAGCTTTCTTT	CASSPRGGRAHTEAFF
-	-	TRBV7-2	TRBJ2-7	TGTGCCAGCAGCTTTAACCGGTTTACCTCCTACGAGCAGTACTTC	CASSFNRFTSYEQYF
-	-	TRBV12-3/TRBV12-4	TRBJ2-1	TGTGCCAGCAGTGGGGCTTACAATGAGCAGTTCTTC	CASSGAYNEQFF
-	-	TRBV7-9	TRBJ1-3	TGTGCCAGCAGCTCCCGGACAGCGACCTCTGGAAACACCATATATTTT	CASSSRTATSGNTIYF
-	-	TRBV10-3	TRBJ2-3	TGTGCCATCAGTCCACCGTACGGCGGGACAGTCTCAGATACGCAGTATTTT	CAISPPYGGTVSDTQYF
-	-	TRBV5-6	TRBJ1-3	TGTGCCAGCAGCGGAGGAGAAGTCACCATATATTTT	CASSGGEVTIYF
-	-	TRBV5-1	TRBJ1-1	TGCGCCAGCAGCAAGGGAGGGACTACGAACACTGAAGCTTTCTTT	CASSKGGTTNTEAFF
-	-	TRBV6-4	TRBJ2-1	TGTGCCAGCAGTGACTCGAGCCCCCTTAGCTCCTACAATGAGCAGTTCTTC	CASSDSSPLSSYNEQFF
-	TRBD1	TRBV7-9	TRBJ1-1	TGTGCCAGCAGCTTAGCTCGACAGGGACTGAACACTGAAGCTTTCTTT	CASSLARQGLNTEAFF
-	TRBD1	TRBV6-4	TRBJ2-2	TGTGCCAGCAGTGCCAAGGGGGCGGCCGGGGAGCTGTTTTTT	CASSAKGAAGELFF
-	-	TRBV24-1	TRBJ1-4	TGTGCCACCAGTGACCCAGGGTCCCCTGGAGAAAAACTGTTTTTT	CATSDPGSPGEKLFF
once	-	TRBV7-2	TRBJ1-4	TGTGCCAGCAGCTTAGGCCAGGGTCTTGAAAAACTGTTTTTT	CASSLGQGLEKLFF
few	-	TRBV3-1/TRBV3-2	TRBJ1-2	TGTGCCAGCAGCCAAGATCGGCAGTTAACAACGGGGGGCTACACCTTC	CASSQDRQLTTGGYTF
-	-	TRBV6-6	TRBJ1-2	TGTGCCAGCAGCCTTACAGGTTATTATGGCTACACCTTC	CASSLTGYYGYTF